A single sample gave rise to the 22 T cell receptor beta chains below, sequenced in a study of blood T cell repertoires in COVID-19. Data came from immunoSEQ multiplex PCR; TCRdb stores just in-frame clones and leaves some out. The sample consists of about 230,000 clones, 70% to 90% of them appearing once. Sequencing input: peripheral blood. The receptors shown here come from a man aged 45-60 years with COVID-19, enrolled during active disease.

Written as DNA, the CDR3 is TGCAGCGTCGCGGACATCTCCCAGCCCCAGCATTTT. It encodes CSVADISQPQHF. The chain employs TRBV29-1 and TRBJ1-5, with D perhaps TRBD1 (5 bases). V shed 6 bases and J shed 7 bases, with 13 bases lying between them. The CDR3 has 12 residues. Germline V gene data show CDR1 as SQVTM and CDR2 as ANQGSEA.

This clone was seen just once. This sequence joins TRBV28 and TRBJ2-2, with 12 positions matching TRBD1. Germline CDR1 reads MDHEN; CDR2 reads SYDVKM. The CDR3 spans 15 residues. The ends lost 9 bases at V and 7 bases at J; junction bases unmatched: 9. CDR3 sequence reads: CASRRDRGHLGELFF. The CDR3 DNA reads TGTGCCAGTAGAAGGGACAGGGGGCATCTCGGGGAGCTGTTTTTT.

This clone showed up just a few times. The chain has TRBV7-2 and TRBJ2-4; D is undetermined. Germline V gene lookup returns CDR1 SGHTA and CDR2 FQGNSA. The CDR3 is made up of 13 amino acids. The ends were cut back, 3 bases at V and 5 bases at J, with 8 bases in the middle. The CDR3 region is CASSLGSQNIQYF. The CDR3 nucleotides are TGTGCCAGCAGCTTGGGCTCTCAAAACATTCAGTACTTC.

The V and J genes are TRBV5-3 and TRBJ2-7; 8 nucleotides align to TRBD1. TRBV5-3 is classed as an ORF, of uncertain function. With V trimmed by 3 bases and J by 0 bases, 11 bases remained unmatched. CDR3 length: 17 amino acids. CDR3 DNA: TGTGCCAGAAGCTCGCAAAAGGACAGGGAAAGCTCCTACGAGCAGTACTTC. Translation: CARSSQKDRESSYEQYF.

J is TRBJ1-1 and V is TRBV9, with TRBD1 identical over 9 bases. V lost 2 bases to trimming and J lost 5 bases; unmatched junction nucleotides: 4. The germline CDR1 and CDR2 sequences are SGDLS and YYNGEE. This CDR3 comprises 14 residues. CDR3 sequence: CASSVLDRGTEAFF. CDR3 DNA: TGTGCCAGCAGCGTTCTCGACAGGGGGACTGAAGCTTTCTTT.

The chain links TRBV19 to TRBJ1-1; D unresolved. This CDR3 contains 13 residues. CDR1 LNHDA and CDR2 SQIVND come from the germline V gene (reference sequence). V was clipped by 3 bases and J by 1 base, with 6 bases between them. Here the CDR3 reads CASSINRNTEAFF. In DNA, the CDR3 is TGTGCCAGTAGTATCAACAGGAACACTGAAGCTTTCTTT.

This clone was counted a single time. The rearrangement uses TRBV27 and TRBJ2-7, with a tentative D call TRBD1 (5 bases). Germline lookup yields CDR1 MNHEY and CDR2 SMNVEV (reference sequence). The CDR3 length is 13 residues. V was clipped by 4 bases and J by 2 bases, with 9 bases between them. For the CDR3, the DNA is TGTGCCAGCAGTTCCAGGGTAACCTACGAGCAGTACTTC. This encodes CASSSRVTYEQYF.

The rearrangement joins TRBV5-1 to TRBJ2-2; 9 bases map to TRBD2. From germline, CDR1 is SGHRS and CDR2 YFSETQ. The V gene end was trimmed by 2 bases and the J gene end by 8 bases; junction bases not matched to a gene: 10. There are 16 residues in the CDR3. The CDR3, as DNA: TGCGCCAGCAGCTTCGGGCTAGCGGGGCCACGGGGGGAGCTGTTTTTT. It is translated as CASSFGLAGPRGELFF.

The V and J genes are TRBV9 and TRBJ1-6; D unclear. V was trimmed by 0 bases and J by 0 bases, leaving 7 bases between them. The CDR3 has 16 residues. CDR1 and CDR2 from the germline V gene are SGDLS and YYNGEE. The CDR3, as DNA: TGTGCCAGCAGCGTAGCGGCAGGCTCCTATAATTCACCCCTCCACTTT. It translates to CASSVAAGSYNSPLHF.

V usage is TRBV11-3 and J usage is TRBJ1-4; D gene uncertain. The V gene's germline CDR1 is SGHNT and CDR2 YENEEA. V was cut by 4 bases and J by 0 bases, with 9 bases left in between. The CDR3 spans 15 residues. CDR3 nucleotides: TGTGCCAGCAGCTCCCACATAACAACTAATGAAAAACTGTTTTTT. This gives the protein CASSSHITTNEKLFF.

V gene TRBV12-3 or TRBV12-4 combines with J gene TRBJ1-5; D unresolved. V was shortened by 6 bases and J by 7 bases, with 13 bases between the two germline ends. CDR3 length equals 13 residues. CDR3 protein: CASSLTPLQPQHF. The CDR3 region has the DNA TGTGCCAGCAGCCTAACTCCGCTCCAGCCCCAGCATTTT.

CDR3 coding DNA: TGCGCCAGCGCTAGGTGGCAGCAGAACACTGAAGCTTTCTTT. Translated, it gives CASARWQQNTEAFF. This chain connects TRBV5-1 to TRBJ1-1; no definite D call. Deletions cut 7 bases from V and 1 base from J, with 14 bases between. The germline gives CDR1 SGHRS, CDR2 YFSETQ. The CDR3 covers 14 residues.

This chain joins TRBV6-1 and TRBJ2-7, with a possible D match to TRBD1 (6 bases). This CDR3 comprises 15 residues. Trimming took 3 bases from V and 4 from J, leaving 16 bases between them. From germline, CDR1 is MNHNS and CDR2 SASEGT. The CDR3 DNA reads TGTGCCAGCAGTGAGTCACCGGGACACAAATACGAGCAGTACTTC. It yields the protein CASSESPGHKYEQYF.

The chain employs TRBV9 and TRBJ1-2; 8 bases fit TRBD1. The CDR3 consists of 13 residues. Germline values: CDR1 SGDLS, CDR2 YYNGEE. V gave up 3 bases and J gave up 6 bases; unmatched junction bases: 4. The CDR3 sequence: CASSARQGNGYTF. In DNA form, the CDR3 reads TGTGCCAGCAGCGCCCGACAGGGGAATGGCTACACCTTC.

The V gene is TRBV29-1, the J gene TRBJ2-7; a weak D match, TRBD1 (5 bases). This CDR3 is 14 amino acids long. V was clipped by 7 bases and J by 0 bases, with 16 bases between them. Per the germline V gene, CDR1 is SQVTM and CDR2 is ANQGSEA. The CDR3 sequence is CSGVRADSSYEQYF. The CDR3 DNA follows: TGCAGCGGAGTAAGAGCAGACAGCTCCTACGAGCAGTACTTC.

The count of this clone is one. The genes are TRBV3-1 (or the pseudogene TRBV3-2) and TRBJ1-4, with D perhaps matching TRBD1 (6 bases). Germline V gives CDR1 LGHDT, CDR2 YNNKEL (reference sequence). The V end lost 4 bases, the J end lost 8 bases, and 14 bases lay between the germline ends. This CDR3 contains 14 residues. The CDR3 is CASSRGQSLEKLFF. CDR3 DNA sequence: TGTGCCAGCAGCCGAGGACAGAGCCTCGAAAAACTGTTTTTT.

There are a few counts of this clone. The DNA of the CDR3 is TGTGCCAGCAGCTTAGTACAGGGATACGGGGAGCTGTTTTTT. It is translated as CASSLVQGYGELFF. V gene TRBV7-9 combines with J gene TRBJ2-2, with a possible D match to TRBD1 (6 bases). Germline V gene lookup returns CDR1 SEHNR and CDR2 FQNEAQ (reference sequence). V was clipped by 1 base and J by 7 bases, with 10 bases between them. The CDR3 has 14 residues.

This chain connects TRBV6-1 to TRBJ2-2; TRBD2 matches at 8 bases. V gave up 4 bases and J gave up 0 bases; unmatched junction bases: 4. Germline CDR1 is MNHNS and CDR2 is SASEGT. The CDR3 runs to 16 residues. In DNA form, the CDR3 reads TGTGCCAGCAGTGCCACTAGCGGTGCGAACACCGGGGAGCTGTTTTTT. Translation gives CASSATSGANTGELFF.

V gene TRBV9 combines with J gene TRBJ2-3; D unresolved. Trimming shortened V by 0 bases and J by 3 bases, and 11 bases separated the two germline ends. In germline, CDR1 is SGDLS, CDR2 YYNGEE. The CDR3 has 15 amino acids. The CDR3 sequence: CASSVDGANTDTQYF. As DNA, the CDR3 is TGTGCCAGCAGCGTAGATGGAGCGAATACAGATACGCAGTATTTT.

The chain recombines TRBV7-2 with TRBJ2-2; 7 nucleotides align to TRBD2. The CDR3 spans 14 residues. Germline lookup yields CDR1 SGHTA and CDR2 FQGNSA. With V trimmed by 11 bases and J by 1 base, 7 bases remained unmatched. The CDR3 loop is CAGREGRNTGELFF. Written as DNA, the CDR3 is TGTGCCGGAAGGGAGGGGCGGAACACCGGGGAGCTGTTTTTT.

The chain joins TRBV29-1 to TRBJ1-3; D is unclear. This CDR3 is built from 12 residues. Between the trimmed V and J ends, which lost 3 bases and 3 bases, there was a span of 6 bases. The germline V gene encodes CDR1 SQVTM and CDR2 ANQGSEA. This CDR3 reads CSVETNGNTIYF. DNA of the CDR3: TGCAGCGTTGAGACAAATGGAAACACCATATATTTT.

This chain connects TRBV6-2 or TRBV6-3 to TRBJ2-5; tentative D call: TRBD1 (5 bases). Germline loops: CDR1 MNHEY, CDR2 SVGEGT. Trimming took off 6 bases at V and 5 bases at J, with 16 bases between the two ends. CDR3 length: 14 amino acids. CDR3 protein: CASRPDSWGETQYF. CDR3 coding DNA: TGTGCCAGCAGACCTGACAGTTGGGGTGAGACCCAGTACTTC.